The 16 T cell receptor beta chains below come from one sample, sequenced in a study of blood T cell repertoires in COVID-19. Assay: immunoSEQ multiplex PCR; the TCRdb copy retains only in-frame clones and omits some. The sample carries 350,000 to 400,000 clones, less than 90% recorded once. Sequenced: peripheral blood. The receptors shown here come from a woman aged 60-70 years with COVID-19, enrolled during active disease.

The chain is built from TRBV5-8 and TRBJ1-1; D perhaps matches TRBD1 (6 bases). This CDR3 spans 13 amino acids. The ends were cut back, 4 bases at V and 10 bases at J, with 17 bases in the middle. CDR1 is SGHTS, CDR2 YDEGEE, per germline. The CDR3 DNA reads TGTGCCAGCAGCCTTATGGGTCTACAGGGAGCTTTCTTT. Amino acids: CASSLMGLQGAFF.

The rearrangement joins TRBV11-1 to TRBJ2-7, with D possibly being TRBD1 (6 bases). The germline gives CDR1 SGHAT, CDR2 FQDESV (reference sequence). V was clipped by 6 bases and J by 3 bases, with 9 bases between them. The CDR3 spans 12 residues. CDR3 region: CASSKQGYEQYF. DNA for the CDR3: TGTGCCAGCAGTAAACAGGGCTACGAGCAGTACTTC.

The rearrangement uses TRBV5-6 and TRBJ2-3; D is uncertain. CDR1 and CDR2 (germline): SGHDT, YYEEEE. This CDR3 spans 12 amino acids. V gave up 4 bases and J gave up 0 bases, with 3 bases separating them. CDR3 nucleotides: TGTGCCAGCAGCCCGAGCACAGATACGCAGTATTTT. The encoded protein is CASSPSTDTQYF.

This clone was observed a single time. The chain employs TRBV6-2 or TRBV6-3 and TRBJ1-1, with D hard to call. The CDR3 has 12 residues. CDR1 is MNHEY, CDR2 SVGEGT, per germline. The V and J ends lost 2 bases and 4 bases respectively, with 5 bases between them. CDR3 amino acids: CASSYGATEAFF. The CDR3, as DNA: TGTGCCAGCAGTTACGGAGCCACTGAAGCTTTCTTT.

The chain links TRBV13 to TRBJ2-7, with 8 bases fitting TRBD2. Per germline, CDR1 PRHDT and CDR2 FYEKMQ (reference sequence). V was clipped by 5 bases and J by 4 bases; unmatched bases: 7. CDR3 length: 14 amino acids. Written as DNA, the CDR3 is TGTGCCAGCAGCCTCTCAACGGGGGGGTACGAGCAGTACTTC. Translating it yields CASSLSTGGYEQYF.

The V and J genes are TRBV3-1 (or the pseudogene TRBV3-2) and TRBJ2-4, with D hard to call. CDR3 length: 15 amino acids. CDR1 is LGHDT and CDR2 is YNNKEL in the germline V gene (reference sequence). V lost 3 bases and J lost 2, with 11 bases in between. The CDR3 bases are TGTGCCAGCAGCCATCGACAATCCACCAAAAACATTCAGTACTTC. This gives the protein CASSHRQSTKNIQYF.

This clone has a count of ten or more. The rearrangement uses TRBV4-1 and TRBJ2-3; possibly TRBD2 for D (5 bases). V lost 2 bases, J lost 6 bases, and 12 bases lay in between. CDR3 length: 14 amino acids. Germline values: CDR1 MGHRA, CDR2 YSYEKL. CDR3 sequence (DNA): TGCGCCAGCAGCCAATCCCAGACTACCGATACGCAGTATTTT. It encodes CASSQSQTTDTQYF.

This chain connects TRBV4-1 to TRBJ1-2; the match to TRBD1 covers 9 bases. Germline CDR1 MGHRA, CDR2 YSYEKL. Trimming removed 4 bases from V and 4 bases from J; junction bases left unmatched: 10. The CDR3 contains 16 residues. The CDR3 DNA sequence: TGCGCCAGCAGCCCCCGGGACAGGGACCCACGCTATGGCTACACCTTC. Its protein is CASSPRDRDPRYGYTF.

The V call is TRBV29-1, the J call TRBJ1-2, with 12 bases identical to TRBD1. Trimming took 5 bases from V and 5 from J; bases not matched to a gene: 9. Germline CDR1 SQVTM, CDR2 ANQGSEA. CDR3 length equals 15 residues. CDR3 amino acids: CSVSGGQGATYGYTF. Here the CDR3 DNA reads TGCAGCGTTTCGGGGGGACAGGGGGCAACATATGGCTACACCTTC.

This rearrangement joins TRBV18 to TRBJ2-4; TRBD1 is a possible D gene (6 bases). The CDR3 has 12 amino acids. Trimming removed 3 bases from V and 8 bases from J, with 8 bases in between. The germline gives CDR1 KGHSH, CDR2 LQKENI. The CDR3 loop reads CASSPRGDIQYF. DNA for the CDR3: TGTGCCAGCTCACCCAGGGGAGACATTCAGTACTTC. Looking up the rest from reference TRBV18 and TRBJ2-4 gives the full variable domain: NAGVMQNPRHLVRRRGQEARLRCSPMKGHSHVYWYRQLPEEGLKFMVYLQKENIIDESGMPKERFSAEFPKEGPSILRIQQVVRGDSAAYFCASSPRGDIQYFGAGTRLSVL.

This clone was seen only a few times. The rearrangement uses TRBV11-1 and TRBJ2-7; the match to TRBD1 covers 8 bases. CDR3 length: 16 residues. Germline V gene lookup returns CDR1 SGHAT and CDR2 FQDESV (reference sequence). Trimming cost V 2 bases and J 1 base; bases outside gene matches: 7. CDR3 loop: CASSLRLTGGSYEQYF. In DNA form, the CDR3 reads TGTGCCAGCAGCTTAAGATTAACAGGGGGATCCTACGAGCAGTACTTC.

The chain joins TRBV6-5 to TRBJ1-1; 7 nucleotides agree with TRBD1. The CDR3 runs 14 residues. The ends lost 11 bases at V and 6 bases at J; junction bases unmatched: 15. Looked up from germline, CDR1 is MNHEY and CDR2 is SVGAGI. The CDR3 region has the DNA TGTGCCGTCAAAACTGAACAGGGGACGGCTGAAGCTTTCTTT. Its translation is CAVKTEQGTAEAFF.

The genes are TRBV11-3 and TRBJ1-5; 9 bases line up with TRBD1. V was clipped by 5 bases and J by 0 bases; unmatched bases: 11. Looked up from germline, CDR1 is SGHNT and CDR2 is YENEEA. This CDR3 region has 18 residues. In DNA, the CDR3 is TGTGCCAGCAGCCCCGGGACAGGGCAATCCGGTAGCAATCAGCCCCAGCATTTT. Translating gives CASSPGTGQSGSNQPQHF. Full variable domain (rest looked up from reference TRBV11-3 and TRBJ1-5): EAGVVQSPRYKIIEKKQPVAFWCNPISGHNTLYWYLQNLGQGPELLIRYENEEAVDDSQLPKDRFSAERLKGVDSTLKIQPAELGDSAVYLCASSPGTGQSGSNQPQHFGDGTRLSIL.

V gene TRBV4-1 combines with J gene TRBJ2-2; a possible D gene is TRBD1 (6 bases). V lost 5 bases, J lost 3 bases, and 13 bases lay in between. Germline V CDR1 and CDR2: MGHRA, YSYEKL. CDR3 length: 15 residues. The CDR3 sequence is CASSTRQDYTGELFF. As DNA, the CDR3 is TGCGCCAGCAGCACCCGACAGGACTACACCGGGGAGCTGTTTTTT.

The chain is built from TRBV2 and TRBJ2-3, with D tentatively TRBD2 (6 bases). The CDR3 runs to 14 residues. With 6 bases removed from V and 8 bases from J, the gap between germline ends came to 18 bases. Germline assignment: CDR1 SNHLY and CDR2 FYNNEI. The chain's CDR3 is CASRDAMLGGTQYF. For the CDR3, the DNA is TGTGCCAGCAGGGACGCCATGTTGGGAGGTACGCAGTATTTT.

This clone was detected only once. The J gene is TRBJ2-3, the V gene TRBV21-1; the table's TRBD1 call for D was not verified on the DNA. TRBV21-1 is assigned pseudogene status. This CDR3 has 18 residues. CDR3 sequence reads: CASSKGANPGPSTDTQYF. DNA for the CDR3: TGTGCCAGCAGCAAAGGAGCGAATCCAGGGCCGAGCACAGATACGCAGTATTTT.